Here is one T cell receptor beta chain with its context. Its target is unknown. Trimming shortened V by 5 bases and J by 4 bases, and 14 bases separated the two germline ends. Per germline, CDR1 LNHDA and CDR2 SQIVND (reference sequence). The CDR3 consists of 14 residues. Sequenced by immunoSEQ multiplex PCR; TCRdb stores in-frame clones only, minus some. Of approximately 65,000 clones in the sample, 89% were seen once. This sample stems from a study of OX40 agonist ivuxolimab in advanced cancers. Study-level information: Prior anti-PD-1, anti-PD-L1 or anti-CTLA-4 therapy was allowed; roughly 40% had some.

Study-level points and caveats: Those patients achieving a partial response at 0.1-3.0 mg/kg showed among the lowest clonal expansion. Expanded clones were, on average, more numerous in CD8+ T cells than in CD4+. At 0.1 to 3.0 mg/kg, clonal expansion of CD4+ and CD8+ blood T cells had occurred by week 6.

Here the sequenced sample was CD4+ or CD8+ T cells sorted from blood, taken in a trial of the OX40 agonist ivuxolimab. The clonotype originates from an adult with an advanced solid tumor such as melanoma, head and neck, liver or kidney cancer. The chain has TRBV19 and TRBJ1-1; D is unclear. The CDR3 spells CASSPEFPGTEAFF. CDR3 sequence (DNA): TGTGCCAGTAGTCCAGAGTTCCCGGGCACTGAAGCTTTCTTT. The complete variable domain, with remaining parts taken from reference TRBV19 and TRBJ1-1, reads DGGITQSPKYLFRKEGQNVTLSCEQNLNHDAMYWYRQDPGQGLRLIYYSQIVNDFQKGDIAEGYSVSREKKESFPLTVTSAQKNPTAFYLCASSPEFPGTEAFFGQGTRLTVV.